The clone carrying this TCR beta chain appeared once. The treatment here: roughly 20 received Ad26.COV2.S at low or high dose, single or two shots; roughly five received placebo; per-sample allocation not given. Samples came from day 63 after the first vaccine or placebo injection. In Boston, an adult donor aged 18-55 years took part. Generated by immunoSEQ multiplex PCR, the TCRdb table keeps only in-frame clones and is missing some. The sample has around 400,000 clones, about 88% seen once. The sample comes from a study of Ad26.COV2.S vaccination and SARS-CoV-2 variants. Study overall: Of the COV1001 trial arms, the Ad26.COV2.S arm included the donor. By the intramuscular route, Ad26.COV2.S was given once, or twice 56 days apart.

This CDR3 contains 16 residues. From germline, CDR1 is MNHEY and CDR2 SMNVEV (reference sequence). V lost 6 bases and J lost 1, with 18 bases in between. This TCR was sampled from a person between 18 and 60 years old who received the Ad26.COV2.S COVID-19 vaccine or a placebo. V usage is TRBV27 and J usage is TRBJ2-5, with D possibly being TRBD2 (5 bases). This specimen consisted of peripheral blood, obtained in a trial of Ad26.COV2.S vaccine versus placebo. CDR3 protein: CASRPRGTPVQETQYF. CDR3 bases: TGTGCCAGCAGACCTCGGGGTACTCCCGTCCAAGAGACCCAGTACTTC.